This TCR beta chain is from a study of blood T cell repertoires in COVID-19. Study context: Samples taken during acute and convalescent COVID-19 were collected in the United States, Italy and Spain. In each case, the material was cDNA or gDNA derived from T cells, B-cell-depleted T cells, or PBMCs.

As originally analysed: Reference gene primer amplification yielded estimated nucleated cell counts. Some clones are missing from TCRdb's copy, which holds only in-frame ones; the method was immunoSEQ multiplex PCR. That table is the source of V, J and clone size, and D and trimming were worked out from the DNA. The sample lists some 130,000 clones, 79% occurring once. Germline-derived CDR1 and CDR2 are MNHEY and SVGEGT. This CDR3 contains 14 residues. Deletions cut 5 bases from V and 8 bases from J, with 18 bases between. Sequencing was done on a sample of peripheral blood. This TCR was recovered from a man aged 55 to 69 with acute or convalescent COVID-19. The chain combines TRBV6-2 or TRBV6-3 with TRBJ1-2; weak D call: TRBD1 (6 bases). The CDR3 sequence is CASSQTGPNRGYTF. The CDR3 nucleotides read TGTGCCAGCAGTCAGACAGGCCCAAATAGGGGCTACACCTTC.